This TCR beta chain was sequenced in a study of cytomegalovirus exposure and HLA in healthy donors. PCR used 60 Vbeta primers and 13 Jbeta primers. Only in-frame clones appear in the TCRdb table, and some are missing; sequencing was by immunoSEQ multiplex PCR. The sample carries about 150,000 clones, 60% to 80% recorded once. Germline V gene lookup returns CDR1 MNHEY and CDR2 SVGAGI. The V segment lost 6 bases and the J segment 4 bases; nucleotides outside the gene matches: 6. The CDR3 runs to 14 residues. The source of this sequence is a young man in good health and CMV-seronegative. The sequencing input was PBMCs. The chain joins TRBV6-5 to TRBJ2-7; 10 bases are a match to TRBD1. Here the CDR3 reads CASSLGQGIYEQYF. The CDR3 region has the DNA TGTGCCAGCAGCCTGGGACAGGGGATATACGAGCAGTACTTC.